These 27 T cell receptor beta chains came from one sample sequenced in a study of CD8+CD57+ T cells in acquired aplastic anemia. TCR beta VDJ and CDR3 profiles were obtained from a genomic DNA template. Using its own MiXCR run on the reads, TCRdb lists one record per CDR3 protein. This sample carries around 400,000 distinct CDR3 sequences, 55% to 75% of them seen once, and the ten largest clones take around 4%. The specimen was sorted CD4+, CD8+, or CD8+CD57+ T cells (not recorded which) from PBMCs. These receptors were obtained from a human donor in good health, serving as a control.

This clonotype was seen only once. The germline gene is not matched at one end of the junction; a read error may be the cause. The chain uses TRBV7-2 and TRBJ2-1, with a tentative D call TRBD2 (5 bases). From germline, CDR1 is SGHTA and CDR2 FQGNSA. The CDR3 consists of 16 residues. CDR3 protein: CASSLRLHRVDNQQFF. For the CDR3, the DNA is TGTGCCAGCAGCCTAAGACTACACAGAGTTGACAATCAGCAGTTCTTC. The whole variable domain, remainder taken from reference TRBV7-2 and TRBJ2-1, is GAGVSQSPSNKVTEKGKDVELRCDPISGHTALYWYRQSLGQGLEFLIYFQGNSAPDKSGLPSDRFSAERTGGSVSTLTIQRTQQEDSAVYLCASSLRLHRVDNQQFFGPGTRLTVL.

The chain couples TRBV14 to TRBJ2-2; D is ambiguous. Trimming stripped 0 bases from V and 11 bases from J, with 16 bases between. This CDR3 region has 15 residues. Germline loops: CDR1 SGHDN, CDR2 FVKESK. CDR3 in DNA: TGTGCCAGCAGCCAAGAGTCCCAGGTCGGATACGAGCTGTTTTTT. Encoded protein: CASSQESQVGYELFF.

The rearrangement links TRBV18 to TRBJ1-6; D perhaps matches TRBD1 (5 bases). This CDR3 has 14 residues. CDR1 is KGHSH and CDR2 is LQKENI in the germline V gene. Trimming removed 1 base from V and 8 bases from J, with 9 bases in between. In DNA, the CDR3 is TGTGCCAGCTCACCACGGACACGGGATTCACCCCTCCACTTT. Translating gives CASSPRTRDSPLHF.

V and J are TRBV6-5 and TRBJ2-5, with TRBD2 matching over 7 bases. Germline V gene lookup returns CDR1 MNHEY and CDR2 SVGAGI. The CDR3 consists of 13 residues. V was pared by 0 bases and J by 5 bases, with 0 bases of the junction left unmatched. The CDR3 bases are TGTGCCAGCAGTTACTCGGGGGGGGAGACCCAGTACTTC. Protein: CASSYSGGETQYF.

This chain connects TRBV29-1 to TRBJ2-3; 8 positions agree with TRBD1. Germline CDR1 and CDR2: SQVTM and ANQGSEA. There are 13 residues in the CDR3. J lost 6 bases, V lost 4 bases, and 6 bases had no gene match. The CDR3 coding sequence is TGCAGCGTTGGACAGGGGAGCGTGGATACGCAGTATTTT. Residues: CSVGQGSVDTQYF.

This sequence joins TRBV7-7 and TRBJ1-3; D is undetermined. This CDR3 is 12 amino acids long. Trimming removed 6 bases at V and 8 bases at J, with 11 bases between. Germline V lookup: CDR1 SSHAT, CDR2 FNYEAQ (reference sequence). CDR3 bases: TGTGCCAGCAGTGCATCAACGGACACCATATATTTT. It is translated as CASSASTDTIYF.

The rearrangement links TRBV20-1 to TRBJ1-2; possible D gene TRBD1, 6 bases. The germline CDR1 and CDR2 sequences are DFQATT and SNEGSKA (reference sequence). The CDR3 has 13 amino acids. Trimming stripped 1 base from V and 8 bases from J, with 14 bases between. The CDR3 nucleotides are TGCAGTGCTAGAGGGCTCAGGGGTGAAGGCTACACCTTC. Its translation: CSARGLRGEGYTF.

Comment on this clonotype: The junction differs from germline at one of its ends, possibly a read error. The chain carries TRBV5-1 and TRBJ2-1; 12 bases match TRBD2. From germline, CDR1 is SGHRS and CDR2 YFSETQ. The CDR3 has 15 amino acids. Written as DNA, the CDR3 is TGCGCCAGCAGCTGGACTAGCGGGGCCTACAGTGAGCAGTTCTTC. Protein product: CASSWTSGAYSEQFF.

On this clonotype: Since the CDR3 does not end with the conserved phenylalanine or tryptophan, this likely comes from a read error. No DNA is shown, since the ends of the CDR3 on it are uncertain; the CDR3 is the one TCRdb lists. V gene TRBV15 combines with J gene TRBJ1-6. In germline, CDR1 is LNHNV, CDR2 YYDKDF (reference sequence). The CDR3 region is 13 residues in length, termini included. CDR3 amino acids: CASSLASHLPFHI.

This clonotype was seen many times. V gene TRBV4-3 combines with J gene TRBJ1-1; the D gene is possibly TRBD1 (6 bases). Deletions cut 1 base from V and 4 bases from J, with 13 bases between. The CDR3 extends over 15 amino acids. The germline V gene has CDR1 LGHNA and CDR2 YSLEER. The CDR3 loop is CASSQVRQVGTEAFF. As DNA, the CDR3 is TGCGCCAGCAGCCAAGTAAGACAGGTGGGCACTGAAGCTTTCTTT.

This clonotype was counted at least ten times. J is TRBJ2-7 and V is TRBV19, with D possibly TRBD1 on 6 matching bases. Germline-derived CDR1 and CDR2 are LNHDA and SQIVND (reference sequence). This CDR3 is built from 13 residues. Trimming cost V 4 bases and J 6 bases, with 13 bases left between them. Written as DNA, the CDR3 is TGTGCCAGTAGTACCTCATCCAGGGGCGAGCAGTACTTC. Its translation is CASSTSSRGEQYF.

CDR3 protein: CSAPIPGQGGETQYF. DNA of the CDR3: TGCAGTGCTCCAATTCCTGGACAGGGAGGGGAGACCCAGTACTTC. V and J are TRBV20-1 and TRBJ2-5, with a weak D call TRBD1 (8 bases). There are 15 residues in the CDR3. The V and J ends lost 5 bases and 5 bases respectively, with 21 bases between them. The germline gives CDR1 DFQATT, CDR2 SNEGSKA (reference sequence).

The sample holds many counts of this clonotype. The V call is TRBV12-3 or TRBV12-4, the J call TRBJ1-4; no clear D gene. The CDR3 runs to 12 residues. Between the trimmed V and J ends, which lost 11 bases and 7 bases, there was a span of 14 bases. CDR3 sequence: CASSLGGEKLFF. In DNA, the CDR3 is TGTGCCTCCTCTTTGGGAGGTGAAAAACTGTTTTTT.

This clonotype showed up many times. The chain is built from TRBV9 and TRBJ2-7, with D unresolved. Germline V lookup: CDR1 SGDLS, CDR2 YYNGEE. Deletions cut 3 bases from V and 0 bases from J, with 10 bases between. The CDR3 is 14 amino acids. The CDR3 loop reads CASSASASSYEQYF. In DNA, the CDR3 is TGTGCCAGCAGCGCCTCGGCCAGCTCCTACGAGCAGTACTTC. Full variable domain (outside the CDR3, taken from reference TRBV9 and TRBJ2-7): DSGVTQTPKHLITATGQRVTLRCSPRSGDLSVYWYQQSLDQGLQFLIQYYNGEERAKGNILERFSAQQFPDLHSELNLSSLELGDSALYFCASSASASSYEQYFGPGTRLTVT.

The V call is TRBV19, the J call TRBJ1-3, with a possible D match to TRBD1 (5 bases). The CDR3 runs to 16 residues. Per the germline V gene, CDR1 is LNHDA and CDR2 is SQIVND (reference sequence). V gave up 7 bases and J gave up 2 bases, with 18 bases separating them. The CDR3 is CASTPGGAGAGNTIYF. CDR3 bases: TGTGCCAGTACCCCTGGGGGTGCGGGAGCTGGAAACACCATATATTTT.

In this sample, this clonotype turned up many times. The rearrangement joins TRBV9 to TRBJ2-1; D ambiguous. The CDR3 runs 16 residues. Germline loops: CDR1 SGDLS, CDR2 YYNGEE. Deletions cut 1 base from V and 2 bases from J, with 13 bases between. CDR3 DNA: TGTGCCAGCAGCGTAACCAGCGATCATACCTACAATGAGCAGTTCTTC. This gives the protein CASSVTSDHTYNEQFF.

In its sample, this clonotype was seen many times. The V call is TRBV12-3 or TRBV12-4, the J call TRBJ2-7; D is perhaps TRBD1 (6 bases). V was cut by 5 bases and J by 1 base, with 6 bases left in between. The CDR3 covers 12 residues. Here the CDR3 DNA reads TGTGCCAGCAGTACAGGGTCCTACGAGCAGTACTTC. Protein sequence: CASSTGSYEQYF.

The table lists this clonotype with a count of one. The rearrangement joins TRBV20-1 to TRBJ2-1; D not certain. CDR1 and CDR2 from the germline V gene are DFQATT and SNEGSKA (reference sequence). CDR3 length: 11 residues. V was clipped by 1 base and J by 16 bases, with 14 bases between them. The CDR3 sequence: CSARVLWSNFF. CDR3 nucleotides: TGCAGTGCTAGAGTCCTCTGGTCAAATTTCTTC.

In nucleotides, the CDR3 is TGTGCCAGCAGTGCTAGAGACCCCCCCGCAGCTGAAGCTTTCTTT. Amino acids: CASSARDPPAAEAFF. V gene TRBV25-1 combines with J gene TRBJ1-1; D not certain. Trimming took 4 bases from V and 6 from J, leaving 18 bases between them. CDR3 length: 15 amino acids. CDR1 is MGHDK and CDR2 is SYGVNS in the germline V gene.

The chain combines TRBV19 with TRBJ1-2; D uncertain. The CDR3 runs 8 residues. Germline V gives CDR1 LNHDA, CDR2 SQIVND (reference sequence). The CDR3: CRGCGYTF. For the CDR3, the DNA is TGTCGCGGTTGTGGCTACACCTTC.

Comment on this clonotype: At one of its ends the junction is not consistent with the germline gene, which may arise from a read error. This chain joins TRBV5-1 and TRBJ2-7, with no clear D. The CDR3 is made up of 14 amino acids. Germline V gives CDR1 SGHRS, CDR2 YFSETQ. The CDR3 coding sequence is TGTGCCAGCAGCGTAGGAATGAGCTCCTACGAGCAGTACTTC. This sequence encodes CASSVGMSSYEQYF.

The rearrangement links TRBV12-3 or TRBV12-4 to TRBJ1-1; no clear D gene. The CDR3 has 13 residues. The DNA of the CDR3 is TGTGCTAGTGGTTTGGACTTGAACACTGAAGCTTTCTTT. It codes for CASGLDLNTEAFF.

This clonotype appeared many times. The chain couples TRBV2 to TRBJ2-5; maybe TRBD2 (6 bases). This CDR3 has 13 residues. Germline V CDR1 and CDR2: SNHLY, FYNNEI. V lost 10 bases and J lost 2, with 14 bases in between. The CDR3 loop reads CATPDRGQETQYF. The CDR3 nucleotides are TGTGCCACCCCGGACCGGGGGCAAGAGACCCAGTACTTC.

V gene TRBV7-8 combines with J gene TRBJ2-1; D gene uncertain. Germline CDR1 and CDR2: SGHVS and FQNEAQ. This CDR3 is 15 amino acids long. Trimming pared 0 bases from V and 2 bases from J, leaving 8 bases between. CDR3 DNA sequence: TGTGCCAGCAGCTTAGCCGGTAGCCCCTACAATGAGCAGTTCTTC. Amino acids: CASSLAGSPYNEQFF.

This clonotype was seen at least ten times. V is TRBV11-2 and J is TRBJ1-2, with D uncertain. This CDR3 has 17 amino acids. V was shortened by 5 bases and J by 2 bases, with 21 bases between the two germline ends. The germline V gene has CDR1 SGHAT and CDR2 FQNNGV. The CDR3 coding sequence is TGTGCCAGCAGCCCCACCCCCTCGTCTCAAAGCAACTATGGCTACACCTTC. Translated: CASSPTPSSQSNYGYTF. The full variable domain, rest sourced from reference TRBV11-2 and TRBJ1-2, is EAGVAQSPRYKIIEKRQSVAFWCNPISGHATLYWYQQILGQGPKLLIQFQNNGVVDDSQLPKDRFSAERLKGVDSTLKIQPAKLEDSAVYLCASSPTPSSQSNYGYTFGSGTRLTVV.

This clonotype was seen many times. The rearrangement links TRBV5-1 to TRBJ1-1; a possible D gene is TRBD1 (6 bases). Per the germline V gene, CDR1 is SGHRS and CDR2 is YFSETQ. Trimming pared 4 bases from V and 1 base from J, leaving 11 bases between. The CDR3 is 14 amino acids. The DNA for the CDR3 is TGCGCCAGCAGCCAACAGACAGGGAACACTGAAGCTTTCTTT. As protein: CASSQQTGNTEAFF.

As to this clonotype: This may stem from a read error, because a much larger clone lies one nucleotide away. The V call is TRBV2, the J call TRBJ1-1, with D hard to call. Germline values: CDR1 SNHLY, CDR2 FYNNEI. The V and J ends lost 5 bases and 4 bases respectively, with 14 bases between them. The CDR3 sequence is 14 residues long. As DNA, the CDR3 is TGTGCCAGCAGTAGAGAACAGATGAGCACTGAAGCTTTCTTT. This translates into CASSREQMSTEAFF.